This TCR beta chain is drawn from a study of blood T cell repertoires in COVID-19. Whole-study context: The United States, Italy and Spain provided the acute and convalescent COVID-19 samples. Sources were T cells, B-cell-depleted T cells, or PBMCs; the material itself was cDNA or gDNA.

Trimming stripped 6 bases from V and 8 bases from J, with 11 bases between. Germline values: CDR1 LNHDA, CDR2 SQIVND (reference sequence). CDR3 length: 11 residues. Measured with immunoSEQ multiplex PCR; TCRdb has only the in-frame clones, and not every one. The table has around 340,000 clones, around 88% seen once. The TCR was taken from a woman aged 60-70 years with COVID-19, enrolled during active disease. V and J are TRBV19 and TRBJ2-7; a possible D gene is TRBD2 (6 bases). Sequenced input: peripheral blood. CDR3 in amino acids: CASSQAGQQYF. CDR3 coding DNA: TGTGCCAGTAGCCAGGCGGGACAGCAGTACTTC.